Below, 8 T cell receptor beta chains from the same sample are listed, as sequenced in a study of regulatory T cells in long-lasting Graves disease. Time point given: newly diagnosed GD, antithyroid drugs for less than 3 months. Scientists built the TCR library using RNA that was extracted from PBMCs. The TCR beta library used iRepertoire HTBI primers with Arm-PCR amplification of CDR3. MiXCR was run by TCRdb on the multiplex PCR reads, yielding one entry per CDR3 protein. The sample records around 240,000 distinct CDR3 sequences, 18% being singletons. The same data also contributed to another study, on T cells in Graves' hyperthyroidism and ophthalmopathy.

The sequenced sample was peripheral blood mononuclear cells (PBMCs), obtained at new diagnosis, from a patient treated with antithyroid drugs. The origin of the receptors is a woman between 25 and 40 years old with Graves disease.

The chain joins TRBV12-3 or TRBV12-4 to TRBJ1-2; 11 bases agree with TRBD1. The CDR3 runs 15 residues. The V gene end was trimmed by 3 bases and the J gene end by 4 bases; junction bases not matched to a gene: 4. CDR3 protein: CASSFAGTGGYGYTF. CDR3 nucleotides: TGTGCCAGCAGTTTCGCCGGGACAGGGGGCTATGGCTACACCTTC.

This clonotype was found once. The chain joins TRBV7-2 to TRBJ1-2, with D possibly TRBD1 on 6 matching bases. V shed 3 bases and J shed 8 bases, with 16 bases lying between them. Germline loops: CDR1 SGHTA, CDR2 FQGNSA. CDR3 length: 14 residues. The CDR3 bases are TGTGCCAGCAGCTTGGACCGGGGGGCGCGAGGCTACACCTTC. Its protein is CASSLDRGARGYTF.

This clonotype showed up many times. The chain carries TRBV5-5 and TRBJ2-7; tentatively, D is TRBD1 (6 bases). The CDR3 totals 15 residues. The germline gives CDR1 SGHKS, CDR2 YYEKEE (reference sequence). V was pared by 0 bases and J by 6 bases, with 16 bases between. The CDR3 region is CASSLAGQKGGEQYF. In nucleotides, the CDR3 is TGTGCCAGCAGCTTGGCGGGACAAAAAGGAGGCGAGCAGTACTTC.

CDR3 sequence: CATLSDRGSEKLFF. CDR3 in DNA: TGTGCCACCCTCTCGGACAGGGGGTCTGAAAAACTGTTTTTT. V usage is TRBV2 and J usage is TRBJ1-4, with 10 bases identical to TRBD1. Germline CDR1 and CDR2: SNHLY and FYNNEI. V lost 10 bases, J lost 7 bases, and 9 bases stayed unmatched. CDR3 length: 14 residues.

The CDR3 loop reads CASSLGPNNEQFF. The CDR3 nucleotides read TGTGCCAGCAGCTTAGGTCCAAACAATGAGCAGTTCTTC. The chain employs TRBV7-9 and TRBJ2-1; no reliable D call. Germline V gene lookup returns CDR1 SEHNR and CDR2 FQNEAQ (reference sequence). Trimming pared 1 base from V and 5 bases from J, leaving 6 bases between. The CDR3 is made up of 13 amino acids.

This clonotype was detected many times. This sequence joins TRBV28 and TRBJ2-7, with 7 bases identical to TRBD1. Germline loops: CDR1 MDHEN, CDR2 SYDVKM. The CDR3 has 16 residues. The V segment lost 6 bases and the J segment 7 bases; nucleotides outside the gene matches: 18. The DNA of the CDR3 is TGTGCCAGCAGAGAGCCGGGACAGCCCCAAATGAGGGAGCAGTACTTC. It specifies CASREPGQPQMREQYF.

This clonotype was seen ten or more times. The CDR3 nucleotides read TGCAGTGCTCCCCGCCCGGGACTAGCTATAAGTGGTGAGCAGTTCTTC. This encodes CSAPRPGLAISGEQFF. V gene TRBV20-1 combines with J gene TRBJ2-1; TRBD2 aligns across 9 bases. The CDR3 runs 16 residues. Germline loops: CDR1 DFQATT, CDR2 SNEGSKA (reference sequence). Unmatched junction bases numbered 17, after V lost 5 bases and J lost 9 bases.

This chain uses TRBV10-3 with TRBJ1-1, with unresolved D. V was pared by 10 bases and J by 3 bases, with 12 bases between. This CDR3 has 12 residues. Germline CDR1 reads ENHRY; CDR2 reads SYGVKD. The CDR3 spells CATAQFHTEAFF. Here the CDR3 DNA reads TGTGCCACCGCACAATTTCACACTGAAGCTTTCTTT.